These T cell receptor beta chains were read from a single sample in a study of cytomegalovirus exposure and HLA in healthy donors. Produced via immunoSEQ multiplex PCR; TCRdb's table is partial and in-frame only. Counted here are about 170,000 clones, approximately 73% occurring once; the ten biggest clones make up 5.4%. The sample was PBMCs. The receptors derive from a woman younger than 30 in good health and CMV-seropositive. Each CDR3 is given with its conserved first and last residue. Each record gives: D gene, clone size, J gene, V gene, CDR3 DNA, CDR3 protein. D genes are given only for firm matches. Rows give clone size only sometimes, using once, few, many, or a class for an expanded clone.

TRBD1	-	TRBJ1-4	TRBV2	TGTGCCAGCAGTGAAACCGGTGACAGGGGGGAAAAACTGTTTTTT	CASSETGDRGEKLFF
TRBD1	-	TRBJ2-7	TRBV30	TGTGCCTGGACCCCCCGGACAGGTCGTGAGCAGTACTTC	CAWTPRTGREQYF
-	-	TRBJ1-1	TRBV19	TGTGCCAGTAGGAAACCCTCGCGATCTGAAGCTTTCTTT	CASRKPSRSEAFF
-	few	TRBJ1-2	TRBV4-1	TGCGCCAGCAGCCAAACCGCCCGGGATGATAATGGCTACACCTTC	CASSQTARDDNGYTF
TRBD1	-	TRBJ1-3	TRBV7-3	TGTGCCAGCAGCTTAGCGCAGGGGGCTGGAAACACCATATATTTT	CASSLAQGAGNTIYF
TRBD1	-	TRBJ1-2	TRBV6-5	TGTGCCAGCGGACAGGGAACCTATGGCTACACCTTC	CASGQGTYGYTF
-	-	TRBJ2-5	TRBV14	TGTGCCAGCAGCCAAGAGCTGGGGGCACCAGAGACCCAGTACTTC	CASSQELGAPETQYF
TRBD1	-	TRBJ1-5	TRBV6-6	TGTGCCAGCAGTTTAGGACAGGGTGGCAATCAGCCCCAGCATTTT	CASSLGQGGNQPQHF
TRBD1	-	TRBJ2-7	TRBV6-5	TGTGCCAGCAGTTGGGAAACAGGGGGCCTCGAGCAGTACTTC	CASSWETGGLEQYF
-	-	TRBJ1-4	TRBV7-9	TGTGCCAGCAGCTTGGAATATTCAGGGGTTGAAAAACTGTTTTTT	CASSLEYSGVEKLFF
-	-	TRBJ1-2	TRBV5-8	TGTGCCAGCAGCTTGCCGGACTCAGGCGGCTACACCTTC	CASSLPDSGGYTF
-	-	TRBJ1-5	TRBV21-1	TGTGCCAGCAGCAAATTGGCCAGGACAGCCCGGCCCCAGCATTTT	CASSKLARTARPQHF
TRBD2	-	TRBJ2-2	TRBV5-1	TGCGCCAGCAGCGCCTCTAGCGGGGGAAACGCCGGGGAGCTGTTTTTT	CASSASSGGNAGELFF
-	-	TRBJ2-2	TRBV5-7	TGTGCCAGCAGCTTGGGGGTAGACTGGAGCGGCGCGAACACCGGGGAGCTGTTTTTT	CASSLGVDWSGANTGELFF
TRBD2	once	TRBJ2-3	TRBV9	TGTGCCAGCAGCGGGATAGCGGGGGGGAAAAAAGATACGCAGTATTTT	CASSGIAGGKKDTQYF
TRBD1	-	TRBJ1-1	TRBV30	TGTGCCTGGAGTGGAGGGGGCGAAGCTTTCTTT	CAWSGGGEAFF
-	-	TRBJ2-7	TRBV4-2	TGTGCCAGCAGCCAATCGGAGGGGTACGAGCAGTACTTC	CASSQSEGYEQYF
TRBD1	once	TRBJ1-1	TRBV7-2	TGTGCCAGCAGCTTAGACAGGGGAGTGGCTGAAGCTTTCTTT	CASSLDRGVAEAFF
-	-	TRBJ1-1	TRBV11-2	TGTGCCAGCAGCGGACTTAGAGGTCACACTGAAGCTTTCTTT	CASSGLRGHTEAFF
TRBD1	few	TRBJ1-2	TRBV4-1	TGCGCCAGCAGCCAGCCTGACAGGGCCTATGGCTACACCTTC	CASSQPDRAYGYTF
-	-	TRBJ1-2	TRBV11-2	TGTGCCAGCAGCTTAGTTATGTCGGGGTACTATGGCTACACCTTC	CASSLVMSGYYGYTF
-	-	TRBJ2-7	TRBV29-1	TGCAGCGTTGATACCCAGGGGTCCGGGGAGCAGTACTTC	CSVDTQGSGEQYF
TRBD1	-	TRBJ2-7	TRBV19	TGTGCCAGTAGTAGACAGGGGGCGCTTGACCACGAGCAGTACTTC	CASSRQGALDHEQYF
-	-	TRBJ2-7	TRBV5-1	TGCGCCAGCAGCTTGGGGGAAGGGGCCTACGAGCAGTACTTC	CASSLGEGAYEQYF
-	-	TRBJ2-3	TRBV7-6	TGTGCCAGCAGCTTAGGTCAGAACACAGATACGCAGTATTTT	CASSLGQNTDTQYF
TRBD1	-	TRBJ2-5	TRBV7-6	TGTGCCAGCAGCTTAAAGATGGGCCCGACAGGGTTCCGTTCTAATTACCAAGAGACCCAGTACTTC	CASSLKMGPTGFRSNYQETQYF
TRBD1	-	TRBJ2-3	TRBV5-1	TGCGCCAGCAGCTTACAGGGGGCGCTCGGAGATACGCAGTATTTT	CASSLQGALGDTQYF
TRBD2	-	TRBJ2-7	TRBV2	TGTGCCAGCAGTGCGCAGCGGGGGAATTCCTACGAGCAGTACTTC	CASSAQRGNSYEQYF
TRBD2	once	TRBJ2-7	TRBV13	TGTGCCAGCAGCCCCCCTAGCGGGGGCTACGAGCAGTACTTC	CASSPPSGGYEQYF
-	-	TRBJ1-1	TRBV2	TGTGCCAGCAGCCAACACCTGAACACTGAAGCTTTCTTT	CASSQHLNTEAFF
TRBD2	-	TRBJ2-7	TRBV2	TGTGCCAGCACACGACTAGCGGGGGGTATCGCGAAGGAGCAGTACTTC	CASTRLAGGIAKEQYF
TRBD2	few	TRBJ2-1	TRBV5-4	TGTGCCAGCAGCCCAGTCGTCGAGCGGGGCAATGAGCAGTTCTTC	CASSPVVERGNEQFF
-	-	TRBJ2-7	TRBV19	TGTGCCAGTAGCATAGCCCACTATGACCGATACCCCTACGAGCAGTACTTC	CASSIAHYDRYPYEQYF
TRBD2	-	TRBJ2-1	TRBV9	TGTGCCAGCAGCGACTATGGGACTAGCGGCTCCTACAATGAGCAGTTCTTC	CASSDYGTSGSYNEQFF
TRBD2	-	TRBJ2-5	TRBV10-3	TGTGCCATCAGTGAGGCTGCTAGCGGTCAAGAGACCCAGTACTTC	CAISEAASGQETQYF
TRBD2	-	TRBJ2-7	TRBV4-1	TGCGCCAGCAGCCAAGTCCTGGCGGGGGTGCACCCCTACGAGCAGTACTTC	CASSQVLAGVHPYEQYF
-	once	TRBJ2-7	TRBV28	TGTGCCAGCAGTCCACTGCGGGGGCGGGTGGGCGAGCAGTACTTC	CASSPLRGRVGEQYF
-	-	TRBJ2-3	TRBV5-1	TGCGCCAGCAGCTTGGAGCCCAGGGGAACAGATACGCAGTATTTT	CASSLEPRGTDTQYF
TRBD1	-	TRBJ1-1	TRBV20-1	TGCAGTGCGCTGACAGGGTTGGAAGCTTTCTTT	CSALTGLEAFF
TRBD2	-	TRBJ2-1	TRBV9	TGTGCCAGCAGCGGCTTACTAGCGGGTATAGGACTAAGCTCCTACAATGAGCAGTTCTTC	CASSGLLAGIGLSSYNEQFF
-	once	TRBJ2-7	TRBV9	TGTGCCAGCAGCGTGGCAGGGGACACCTACGAGCAGTACTTC	CASSVAGDTYEQYF
TRBD1	-	TRBJ1-6	TRBV7-3	TGTGCCAGCAGCTCACAGGGGGCCTATAATTCACCCCTCCACTTT	CASSSQGAYNSPLHF
-	-	TRBJ1-3	TRBV9	TGTGCCAGCAGCGTAACCCTACAGGCGAGCTCTGGAAACACCATATATTTT	CASSVTLQASSGNTIYF
TRBD1	-	TRBJ2-2	TRBV4-3	TGCGCCAGCAGGGGGACAGGTTGGACCGGGGAGCTGTTTTTT	CASRGTGWTGELFF
-	-	TRBJ2-6	TRBV12-5	TGTGCTAGTGGTTTCCCTCGGGGGTCTGGGGCCAACGTCCTGACTTTC	CASGFPRGSGANVLTF
TRBD1	few	TRBJ1-6	TRBV28	TGTGCCAGCGCAGGGGGCGGTTCCTATAATTCACCCCTCCACTTT	CASAGGGSYNSPLHF
TRBD1	few	TRBJ2-2	TRBV7-6	TGTGCCAGCAGCGCGAGGACAGGGGGAAACGGGGAGCTGTTTTTT	CASSARTGGNGELFF
-	-	TRBJ2-3	TRBV11-3	TGTGCCAGCAGCTTAGATGGTGGCGGGCCTGGGGATACGCAGTATTTT	CASSLDGGGPGDTQYF
-	once	TRBJ1-2	TRBV27	TGTGCCAGCAGACCTTTGACCGGGACAACCTATGGCTACACCTTC	CASRPLTGTTYGYTF
-	-	TRBJ2-3	TRBV5-1	TGCGCCAGCAGCCCAACTCACACAGATACGCAGTATTTT	CASSPTHTDTQYF
TRBD1	-	TRBJ2-7	TRBV27	TGTGCCAGCACGGGACAGGGGGACTACGAGCAGTACTTC	CASTGQGDYEQYF
TRBD2	few	TRBJ2-7	TRBV7-9	TGTGCCAGCAGATACGGGACTAGCGGGACCTACGAGCAGTACTTC	CASRYGTSGTYEQYF
TRBD2	-	TRBJ2-1	TRBV9	TGTGCCAGCACCCCCAGCGGGGGCAATGAGCAGTTCTTC	CASTPSGGNEQFF
-	few	TRBJ2-3	TRBV6-1	TGTGCCAGCAGTGGGAACGTTGGAGGCACAGATACGCAGTATTTT	CASSGNVGGTDTQYF
TRBD2	-	TRBJ2-3	TRBV7-9	TGTGCCAGCAGCCCAAATAGCGGGGGGGCTAGAACGCAGTATTTT	CASSPNSGGARTQYF